The TCR beta chain under discussion was sequenced for a study of cytomegalovirus exposure and HLA in healthy donors. Study-level points and caveats: In an earlier analysis, productive rearrangement rates for most beta V segments clustered near 87% or 30%.

The PCR ran on 60 Vbeta and 13 Jbeta primers. Sequenced by immunoSEQ multiplex PCR; TCRdb stores in-frame clones only, minus some. The sample has around 150,000 clones; under 85% are singletons. Comment on this clone: Antigen unknown.

Germline V gene sequence: CDR1 SGHKS, CDR2 YYEKEE (reference sequence). This CDR3 comprises 14 residues. The ends were cut back, 1 base at V and 6 bases at J, with 13 bases in the middle. This rearrangement joins TRBV5-5 to TRBJ1-1; D unresolved. The origin of this receptor is a woman aged 25 to 45 in good health and CMV-seronegative. Sequencing input: PBMCs. This CDR3 reads CASSLSSIVAEAFF. The CDR3 DNA is TGTGCCAGCAGCTTGAGTAGTATCGTCGCTGAAGCTTTCTTT.